The clone carrying this TCR beta chain was detected a few times. The antigen remains unidentified. These data come from a study of response to subunit inactivated influenza vaccine. One entry per CDR3 protein, called by TCRdb with MiXCR from the RT-PCR reads. The data hold a few hundred thousand distinct CDR3 sequences, with approximately 15% observed a single time. CDR3 size: 14 residues. Germline V CDR1 and CDR2: DFQATT, SNEGSKA (reference sequence). Deletions cut 6 bases from V and 4 bases from J, with 19 bases between. General study points: Few additional T cells are recruited per seasonal influenza vaccination, authors suggested.

V and J are TRBV20-1 and TRBJ2-7; TRBD2 might be the D (5 bases). The source was PBMCs from blood, collected 12 days after vaccination. This receptor was taken from a man aged 50 to 60 who received an inactivated influenza vaccine. The CDR3 bases are TGCAGTGCCTTACCCAGCGGTGGAGGTTACGAGCAGTACTTC. Translation gives CSALPSGGGYEQYF.